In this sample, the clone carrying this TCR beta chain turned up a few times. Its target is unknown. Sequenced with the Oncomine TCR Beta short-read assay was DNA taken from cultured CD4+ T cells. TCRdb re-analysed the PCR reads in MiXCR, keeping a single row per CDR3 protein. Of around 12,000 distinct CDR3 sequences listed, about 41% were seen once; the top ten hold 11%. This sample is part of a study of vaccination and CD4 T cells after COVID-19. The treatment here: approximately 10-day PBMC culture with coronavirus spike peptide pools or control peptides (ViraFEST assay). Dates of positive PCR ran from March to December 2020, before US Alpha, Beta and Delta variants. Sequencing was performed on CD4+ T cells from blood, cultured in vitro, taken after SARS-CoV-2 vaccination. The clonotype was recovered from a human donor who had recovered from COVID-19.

The CDR3 DNA follows: TGTGCCAGCAGCCCCATTCCCGCCGGGGGCTACACCTTC. It is translated as CASSPIPAGGYTF. The genes are TRBV6-2 or TRBV6-3 and TRBJ1-2; no clear D gene. V gave up 6 bases and J gave up 8 bases, with 16 bases separating them. The CDR3 has 13 amino acids. Germline lookup yields CDR1 MNHEY and CDR2 SVGEGT.